This paragraph reports one T cell receptor (beta chain). The source of the sample is a study of human T cells and chemical hapten exposure. TCRdb used MiXCR to reprocess the RACE reads, holding one entry per CDR3 protein. Of some 180,000 distinct CDR3 sequences in the sample, approximately 20% were seen once. Germline V lookup: CDR1 SEHNR, CDR2 FQNEAQ (reference sequence). Between the trimmed V and J ends, which lost 1 base and 7 bases, there was a span of 13 bases. The length of the CDR3 is 14 residues. Time point defined: patch test 1, 2 weeks after DPC sensitization. Noted treatment: therapeutic diphenylcyclopropenone sensitization with weekly scalp DPC.

V usage is TRBV7-9 and J usage is TRBJ1-2; no definite D call. The material sequenced was whole blood, taken in connection with sensitization to the hapten diphenylcyclopropenone (DPC). The origin of this receptor is a woman between 45 and 65 years old with alopecia areata. Some clones in this sample may be carry-over from other donors' samples. The CDR3 loop reads CASSLENRRSGYTF. The CDR3, as DNA: TGTGCCAGCAGCTTAGAAAACCGCCGGAGTGGCTACACCTTC.